One and the same sample provided the 32 T cell receptor beta chains below, sequenced in a study of T-cell reconstitution after alpha-beta-depleted transplantation in children. Unique molecular identifiers tagged the TCRbeta library. One entry per CDR3 protein results from TCRdb running MiXCR on the PCR reads. The sample lists about 580,000 distinct CDR3 sequences, more than 20% occurring once. The sequences come from PBMCs, mostly from graft donor cells, collected 360 days after TCRalphabeta/CD19-depleted stem cell transplant. Every receptor here comes from a boy in the first two years of life who had a stem cell transplant for acute myeloid leukemia, so the T cells may come from the graft donor.

At least ten counts were recorded for this clonotype. The chain links TRBV29-1 to TRBJ2-1, with 14 bases fitting TRBD2. The junction had 12 bases not matched to a gene; V was cut back by 8 bases and J by 0 bases. Germline V lookup: CDR1 SQVTM, CDR2 ANQGSEA. This CDR3 is built from 18 residues. CDR3 loop: CSSTGTSGGRSSYNEQFF. The CDR3 DNA follows: TGCAGCAGCACGGGGACTAGCGGGGGCCGGAGCTCCTACAATGAGCAGTTCTTC.

At least ten counts were recorded for this clonotype. The rearrangement joins TRBV6-2 or TRBV6-3 to TRBJ2-1; the D is unclear. The CDR3 loop spans 13 amino acids. Per the germline V gene, CDR1 is MNHEY and CDR2 is SVGEGT. Trimming cost V 2 bases and J 12 bases, with 14 bases left between them. CDR3 sequence reads: CASSYLRSVGQFF. Here the CDR3 DNA reads TGTGCCAGCAGTTACCTAAGGTCTGTCGGGCAGTTCTTC.

Worth noting for this clonotype: This sequence may be a read error, since a much larger clone differs from it by one base. This rearrangement joins TRBV5-1 to TRBJ2-7, with unresolved D. This CDR3 comprises 11 residues. Germline V lookup: CDR1 SGHRS, CDR2 YFSETQ. V lost 6 bases and J 2 bases, leaving 6 bases between the germline ends. The CDR3 nucleotides read TGCGCCAGCAACCCCCCCTACGAGCAGTACTTC. The encoded protein is CASNPPYEQYF.

This clonotype was seen a few times. The chain couples TRBV20-1 to TRBJ2-3; D is ambiguous. The CDR3 spans 14 residues. Per germline, CDR1 DFQATT and CDR2 SNEGSKA (reference sequence). Trimming took 5 bases from V and 5 from J, leaving 17 bases between them. The CDR3 loop reads CSASILAPEDTQYF. In nucleotides, the CDR3 is TGCAGTGCTTCGATCTTAGCTCCCGAAGATACGCAGTATTTT.

This clonotype was detected ten times or more. The chain employs TRBV29-1 and TRBJ2-1; D gene ambiguous. The CDR3 has 10 amino acids. V dropped 7 bases and J dropped 6 bases, with 7 bases sitting between them. Germline values: CDR1 SQVTM, CDR2 ANQGSEA. Here the CDR3 reads CSGDLNEQFF. The CDR3 DNA follows: TGCAGCGGAGACCTCAATGAGCAGTTCTTC.

This clonotype was picked up many times. This chain connects TRBV29-1 to TRBJ2-5, with D tentatively TRBD1 (6 bases). Germline CDR1 reads SQVTM; CDR2 reads ANQGSEA. V was trimmed by 3 bases and J by 7 bases, leaving 18 bases between them. This CDR3 contains 14 residues. The CDR3 bases are TGCAGCGTTGAGGTCAGGGGAGTGATCGGGACCCAGTACTTC. Its translation: CSVEVRGVIGTQYF.

This rearrangement joins TRBV7-9 to TRBJ1-1; 8 bases map to TRBD1. V shed 6 bases and J 2 bases; nucleotides not matched to a gene: 8. The germline gives CDR1 SEHNR, CDR2 FQNEAQ (reference sequence). The CDR3 covers 15 residues. Written as DNA, the CDR3 is TGTGCCAGCAGAGACAGGGGTCTGGGAAACACTGAAGCTTTCTTT. Amino acids: CASRDRGLGNTEAFF.

Ten or more counts support this clonotype. V is TRBV28 and J is TRBJ2-2; 7 bases align to TRBD2. Germline V CDR1 and CDR2: MDHEN, SYDVKM. The CDR3 sequence is 15 residues long. V shed 6 bases and J 0 bases; nucleotides not matched to a gene: 4. CDR3 coding DNA: TGTGCCAGCAGCAGGGACTACGCGAACACCGGGGAGCTGTTTTTT. Translated: CASSRDYANTGELFF.

This clonotype has only a few counts. The V call is TRBV15, the J call TRBJ2-1, with 8 bases that match TRBD1. CDR1 and CDR2 from the germline V gene are LNHNV and YYDKDF (reference sequence). V shed 3 bases and J 0 bases; nucleotides not matched to a gene: 7. The CDR3 contains 17 residues. CDR3 loop: CATSSRPGTGSYNEQFF. In DNA form, the CDR3 reads TGTGCCACCAGCAGCCGACCCGGGACAGGCTCCTACAATGAGCAGTTCTTC.

The V gene is TRBV6-2 or TRBV6-3, the J gene TRBJ1-4; D possibly corresponds to TRBD1 (5 bases). The V gene lost 0 bases and the J gene lost 15 bases, with 20 bases spanning the gap. The CDR3 loop spans 15 amino acids. Germline assignment: CDR1 MNHEY and CDR2 SVGEGT. This chain's CDR3 is CASSYSTGRGRGVFF. Here the CDR3 DNA reads TGTGCCAGCAGTTACTCGACGGGGCGGGGCCGAGGAGTGTTTTTT.

The chain employs TRBV28 and TRBJ2-7, with 12 bases matching TRBD1. CDR1 and CDR2 (germline): MDHEN, SYDVKM. This CDR3 comprises 16 residues. The ends lost 4 bases at V and 0 bases at J; junction bases unmatched: 4. DNA of the CDR3: TGTGCCAGCAGTTCCGGGACAGGGGGCGCCTCCTACGAGCAGTACGTC. Its protein product is CASSSGTGGASYEQYV.

This clonotype showed up many times. This chain uses TRBV29-1 with TRBJ1-1; D uncertain. CDR3 size: 13 residues. CDR1 is SQVTM and CDR2 is ANQGSEA in the germline V gene. V gave up 1 base and J gave up 5 bases, with 11 bases separating them. Written as DNA, the CDR3 is TGCAGCGTTGAAGCGCAGGAGGGAACTGAAGCTTTCTTT. Residues: CSVEAQEGTEAFF.

This clonotype was observed many times. The chain joins TRBV28 to TRBJ1-5, with 7 bases identical to TRBD1. CDR3 length: 12 residues. Germline V gene sequence: CDR1 MDHEN, CDR2 SYDVKM. The CDR3 DNA sequence: TGTGCGGTACAGGGGATCAATCAGCCCCAGCATTTT. Amino acid sequence: CAVQGINQPQHF.

This clonotype has at least ten counts. This sequence joins TRBV6-1 and TRBJ1-2; 7 positions agree with TRBD1. Germline V gives CDR1 MNHNS, CDR2 SASEGT. The CDR3 has 13 amino acids. The junction had 6 bases not matched to a gene; V was cut back by 5 bases and J by 6 bases. CDR3 protein: CASSPAGGNGYTF. The CDR3 DNA follows: TGTGCCAGCAGTCCAGCAGGGGGTAATGGCTACACCTTC.

This chain uses TRBV25-1 with TRBJ1-4; TRBD1 aligns across 7 bases. Germline trimming cut 2 bases from V and 8 bases from J; bases unmatched to any gene: 8. The CDR3 is 15 residues long. In germline, CDR1 is MGHDK, CDR2 SYGVNS. DNA of the CDR3: TGTGCCAGCAGTGAACGAAGGGGGCCGGGAGAAAAACTGTTTTTT. Its protein product is CASSERRGPGEKLFF.

Ten or more counts support this clonotype. The chain uses TRBV29-1 and TRBJ1-1; 9 bases match TRBD1. The CDR3 runs 14 residues. Germline values: CDR1 SQVTM, CDR2 ANQGSEA. V shed 7 bases and J 4 bases; nucleotides not matched to a gene: 10. The CDR3 region is CSAYRGLYITEAFF. CDR3 sequence (DNA): TGCAGCGCATACAGGGGGCTCTATATCACTGAAGCTTTCTTT.

The rearrangement links TRBV5-1 to TRBJ2-7, with TRBD1 identical over 7 bases. From germline, CDR1 is SGHRS and CDR2 YFSETQ. Germline trimming cut 6 bases from V and 2 bases from J; bases unmatched to any gene: 17. The CDR3 extends over 17 amino acids. CDR3 residues: CASTPTGYGSTAYEQYF. Here the CDR3 DNA reads TGCGCCAGCACTCCGACAGGGTACGGCTCAACGGCCTACGAGCAGTACTTC.

The chain uses TRBV3-1 and TRBJ2-2, with D unresolved. The CDR3 covers 15 residues. Germline V gene data show CDR1 as LGHDT and CDR2 as YNNKEL (reference sequence). Trimming removed 2 bases from V and 2 bases from J, with 9 bases in between. The CDR3 DNA reads TGTGCCAGCAGCCAACTGCGGAAAAACACCGGGGAGCTGTTTTTT. Protein product: CASSQLRKNTGELFF.

The chain recombines TRBV20-1 with TRBJ2-1; 7 bases map to TRBD1. The trim removed 4 bases at V and 1 base at J, leaving 10 bases unmatched. Per the germline V gene, CDR1 is DFQATT and CDR2 is SNEGSKA (reference sequence). This CDR3 has 16 residues. CDR3 amino acids: CSATETRGLSYNEQFF. The CDR3 region has the DNA TGCAGTGCTACCGAAACGAGGGGGCTATCCTACAATGAGCAGTTCTTC.

This clonotype was picked up many times. The genes are TRBV12-3 or TRBV12-4 and TRBJ2-2; the D gene is possibly TRBD1 (6 bases). CDR3 size: 13 residues. The germline V and J ends were trimmed by 3 bases and 6 bases, with 8 bases remaining between them. The CDR3 spells CASSFSGAGELFF. In nucleotides, the CDR3 is TGTGCCAGCAGTTTTTCAGGGGCCGGGGAGCTGTTTTTT.

The CDR3: CASRRTGGYEQYF. For the CDR3, the DNA is TGTGCCAGCCGGCGGACAGGGGGCTACGAGCAGTACTTC. The chain couples TRBV12-3 or TRBV12-4 to TRBJ2-7; 10 bases map to TRBD1. The CDR3 length is 13 residues. V was clipped by 8 bases and J by 3 bases; unmatched bases: 4.

In this sample, this clonotype turned up many times. V gene TRBV6-2 or TRBV6-3 combines with J gene TRBJ2-3; 7 bases agree with TRBD2. This CDR3 is 15 amino acids long. Per the germline V gene, CDR1 is MNHEY and CDR2 is SVGEGT. V shed 6 bases, J shed 2 bases, and the junction held 8 bases outside the gene matches. DNA for the CDR3: TGTGCCAGCAGAAAGGGACTACTAGACACAGATACGCAGTATTTT. Residues: CASRKGLLDTDTQYF.

This chain joins TRBV5-1 and TRBJ2-2, with TRBD2 as a possible D gene (5 bases). The V end was cut by 1 base, the J end by 0 bases, with 10 bases between. CDR3 size: 16 residues. In germline, CDR1 is SGHRS, CDR2 YFSETQ. This CDR3 reads CASSLPAVSNTGELFF. Here the CDR3 DNA reads TGCGCCAGCAGCTTGCCAGCGGTATCGAACACCGGGGAGCTGTTTTTT.

This rearrangement joins TRBV20-1 to TRBJ2-7; D ambiguous. This CDR3 is built from 14 residues. Germline V gene sequence: CDR1 DFQATT, CDR2 SNEGSKA (reference sequence). With 3 bases removed from V and 1 base from J, the gap between germline ends came to 13 bases. CDR3 loop: CSASLRRRSYEQYV. CDR3 coding DNA: TGCAGTGCTAGTCTCAGACGCCGATCCTACGAGCAGTACGTC.

The V call is TRBV28, the J call TRBJ1-5, with D possibly matching TRBD1 (5 bases). V gave up 2 bases and J gave up 7 bases, with 18 bases separating them. Per germline, CDR1 MDHEN and CDR2 SYDVKM. The CDR3 contains 16 residues. CDR3 nucleotides: TGTGCCAGCAGTTTACCTTTTATCGGCCGGGGGCAGCCCCAGCATTTT. Translating gives CASSLPFIGRGQPQHF.

This clonotype was seen at least ten times. The chain joins TRBV5-8 to TRBJ2-5; no definite D call. From germline, CDR1 is SGHTS and CDR2 YDEGEE. This CDR3 has 15 residues. The V end was cut by 0 bases, the J end by 6 bases, with 15 bases between. CDR3 in DNA: TGTGCCAGCAGCTTGGATCCCAATCCCCGGCAGACCCAGTACTTC. It specifies CASSLDPNPRQTQYF.

This clonotype was counted at least ten times. The rearrangement uses TRBV5-1 and TRBJ2-3; TRBD1 matches at 9 bases. Germline V gene data show CDR1 as SGHRS and CDR2 as YFSETQ. The V segment lost 0 bases and the J segment 2 bases; nucleotides outside the gene matches: 4. CDR3 length: 16 residues. The CDR3 sequence is CASSLEGQGSTDTQYF. CDR3 coding DNA: TGCGCCAGCAGCTTGGAGGGACAGGGTTCCACAGATACGCAGTATTTT.

The CDR3 sequence: CASSLVAGGGDTEAFF. CDR3 nucleotides: TGTGCCAGCAGCTTAGTGGCAGGGGGAGGGGACACTGAAGCTTTCTTT. This chain connects TRBV7-2 to TRBJ1-1; 7 nucleotides align to TRBD1. The CDR3 totals 16 residues. Unmatched junction bases numbered 8, after V lost 1 base and J lost 3 bases. The germline V gene has CDR1 SGHTA and CDR2 FQGNSA.

The rearrangement uses TRBV7-2 and TRBJ2-1; possible D gene TRBD1, 6 bases. The CDR3 is 16 residues long. V lost 1 base and J 0 bases, leaving 10 bases between the germline ends. Germline CDR1 is SGHTA and CDR2 is FQGNSA. CDR3 sequence: CASSLGQGLSYNEQFF. The CDR3 DNA reads as TGTGCCAGCAGCTTAGGGCAGGGGCTCTCCTACAATGAGCAGTTCTTC. The full variable domain, its missing parts supplied by reference TRBV7-2 and TRBJ2-1, is GAGVSQSPSNKVTEKGKDVELRCDPISGHTALYWYRQSLGQGLEFLIYFQGNSAPDKSGLPSDRFSAERTGGSVSTLTIQRTQQEDSAVYLCASSLGQGLSYNEQFFGPGTRLTVL.

This clonotype was seen a handful of times. The rearrangement links TRBV20-1 to TRBJ2-5; the match to TRBD1 covers 7 bases. This CDR3 spans 13 amino acids. Germline V gives CDR1 DFQATT, CDR2 SNEGSKA (reference sequence). Trimming took 6 bases from V and 2 from J; bases not matched to a gene: 6. For the CDR3, the DNA is TGCAGTGCCCTCCGGACAGGACAAGAGACCCAGTACTTC. Its protein product is CSALRTGQETQYF.

This chain connects TRBV4-3 to TRBJ2-7; D not resolved. The V gene lost 0 bases and the J gene lost 2 bases, with 14 bases spanning the gap. CDR3 length equals 16 residues. Germline V gives CDR1 LGHNA, CDR2 YSLEER. The chain's CDR3 is CASSQEGNAGPYEQYF. For the CDR3, the DNA is TGCGCCAGCAGCCAAGAGGGCAACGCCGGCCCCTACGAGCAGTACTTC.

This clonotype appeared many times. This CDR3 reads CSARDGIQGSYNSPLHF. The CDR3 DNA follows: TGCAGTGCTAGAGACGGCATACAGGGCAGTTATAATTCACCCCTCCACTTT. The chain uses TRBV20-1 and TRBJ1-6; D is possibly TRBD1 (6 bases). CDR1 is DFQATT and CDR2 is SNEGSKA in the germline V gene (reference sequence). Trimming took off 0 bases at V and 4 bases at J, with 16 bases between the two ends. The CDR3 consists of 17 residues.